This T cell receptor gamma chain was sequenced for a study of gamma delta lymphoproliferative disorders and STAT genes. TCRdb fed the multiplex PCR reads into CATT to redo clone calling. This table has around 1,200 gamma-chain clones, 9% to 10% appearing once. Genomic DNA from isolated PBMCs served as the sequencing template. This clone ranks as medium-sized. Germline lookup yields CDR1 EGSNGY and CDR2 YDSYNSKV. CDR3 length: 17 amino acids. V dropped 1 base and J dropped 1; count of bases not matched to a gene: 13. Specimen: blood. The rearrangement links TRGV2 to TRGJ1 or TRGJ2. This TCR came from a human donor with gamma-delta T-cell large granular lymphocyte leukemia. CDR3 region: CATWDGPGLLNYYKKLF. DNA for the CDR3: TGTGCCACCTGGGACGGACCCGGACTTTTAAATTATTATAAGAAACTCTTT.